Listed below are T cell receptor beta chains from one sample, sequenced in a study of T cell changes during pregnancy in multiple sclerosis. The protocol was immunoSEQ multiplex PCR, while the TCRdb copy is restricted to in-frame clones and leaves out a portion. The sample consists of tens of thousands of clones, roughly 90% of them appearing once. The input for sequencing was peripheral blood, taken before pregnancy. These receptors all stem from a female donor with multiple sclerosis, enrolled in a pregnancy study. CDR3s include the opening cysteine and the closing phenylalanine or tryptophan. The D gene is left open where the match is weak. Size is stated for part of the rows, as once, few or many counts, or as a class when the clone is expanded.

>-|-|TRBV10-3|17|TRBJ1-3
CAISVGLIASSGNTIYF
TGTGCCATCAGTGTAGGGTTGATAGCGAGCTCTGGAAACACCATATATTTT
>TRBD2|-|TRBV9|16|TRBJ2-1
CASSVLGGGADNEQFF
TGTGCCAGCAGCGTTCTTGGCGGGGGGGCGGACAATGAGCAGTTCTTC
>-|-|TRBV15|14|TRBJ1-2
CATSLQGVSYGYTF
TGTGCCACCAGCCTCCAGGGCGTAAGCTATGGCTACACCTTC
>TRBD1|-|TRBV7-9|16|TRBJ1-1
CASTLGTGFRNTEAFF
TGTGCCAGCACCCTAGGGACAGGGTTTCGAAACACTGAAGCTTTCTTT
>-|-|TRBV5-1|16|TRBJ1-1
CASSSYSRAKNTEAFF
TGCGCCAGCAGCTCATACTCCAGGGCTAAGAACACTGAAGCTTTCTTT
>TRBD1|-|TRBV4-1|15|TRBJ1-1
CASSRLTGRNTEAFF
TGCGCCAGCAGCCGTCTGACAGGGAGGAACACTGAAGCTTTCTTT
>TRBD2|-|TRBV7-2|15|TRBJ2-3
CASSLVAGKTDTQYF
TGTGCCAGCAGCTTAGTAGCGGGGAAAACAGATACGCAGTATTTT
>-|-|TRBV4-3|13|TRBJ2-3
CASSHQITDTQYF
TGCGCCAGCAGCCACCAGATCACAGATACGCAGTATTTT
>-|few|TRBV29-1|11|TRBJ1-1
CSVNWGGEAFF
TGCAGCGTCAACTGGGGCGGTGAAGCTTTCTTT
>-|-|TRBV30|13|TRBJ1-1
CAWSVESRGEAFF
TGTGCCTGGAGTGTAGAATCGAGGGGGGAAGCTTTCTTT
>TRBD1|-|TRBV6-6|14|TRBJ1-5
CASSWTGAPQPQHF
TGTGCCAGCAGTTGGACAGGGGCCCCTCAGCCCCAGCATTTT
>TRBD1|-|TRBV5-6|15|TRBJ2-1
CASSLGTGGVNEQFF
TGTGCCAGCAGCTTAGGGACAGGGGGTGTCAATGAGCAGTTCTTC
>TRBD2|-|TRBV5-3|16|TRBJ2-7
CARSRPTSGGPYEQYF
TGTGCCAGAAGCCGCCCGACTAGCGGGGGTCCCTACGAGCAGTACTTC
>-|-|TRBV7-2|13|TRBJ1-5
CASSLGSGQPQHF
TGTGCCAGCAGCTTAGGGTCAGGTCAGCCCCAGCATTTT
>-|-|TRBV7-2|16|TRBJ1-4
CASSLVSTATNEKLFF
TGTGCCAGCAGCTTAGTTAGCACTGCAACTAATGAAAAACTGTTTTTT
>TRBD2|-|TRBV5-4|15|TRBJ2-5
CASSLRLAARETQYF
TGTGCCAGCAGCTTGCGCCTAGCGGCTCGAGAGACCCAGTACTTC
>-|-|TRBV5-5|16|TRBJ2-2
CASNPVRPSNTGELFF
TGTGCCAGCAACCCCGTGCGGCCTTCGAACACCGGGGAGCTGTTTTTT
>-|-|TRBV10-3|15|TRBJ2-1
CAISRDTGGLAEQFF
TGTGCCATCAGTCGGGACACCGGTGGGCTAGCAGAGCAGTTCTTC
>-|-|TRBV7-2|11|TRBJ2-5
CASSPMETQYF
TGTGCCAGCAGTCCTATGGAGACCCAGTACTTC